Listed below are T cell receptor beta chains from one sample, sequenced in a study of T-cell reconstitution after alpha-beta-depleted transplantation in children. TCRdb recomputed calls from the PCR reads with MiXCR, one row per CDR3 protein. Of about 400,000 distinct CDR3 sequences listed, about 16% are singletons. Source: PBMCs, mostly from graft donor cells, taken 360 days after TCRalphabeta/CD19-depleted stem cell transplant. Every receptor here comes from a boy in the first two years of life who had a stem cell transplant for Wiskott-Aldrich syndrome, so the T cells may come from the graft donor. The CDR3 runs from the conserved cysteine through the conserved F or W. The D gene is left open where the match is weak. Not all rows give a size; the values are once, few, many and, for expanded clones, a class.

size,V,J,D,DNA,CDR3
few,TRBV12-3/TRBV12-4,TRBJ2-5,TRBD1,TGTGCCAGCAGAACAGGGGTGGGGGAGACCCAGTACTTC,CASRTGVGETQYF
few,TRBV9,TRBJ2-4,TRBD2,TGTGCCAGCAGCGTAGGGCTAGCGGGAGTTCTAGCCAAAAACATTCAGTACTTC,CASSVGLAGVLAKNIQYF
many,TRBV11-2,TRBJ2-2,.,TGTGCCAGCAGCTTAGTTTCCAGCGTGGGGAGGACCGGGGAGCTGTTTTTT,CASSLVSSVGRTGELFF
.,TRBV7-6,TRBJ2-7,.,TGTGCCAGCAGCTTAGCTACGACGGCAGGGGCCACCTACGAGCAGTACTTC,CASSLATTAGATYEQYF
.,TRBV12-3/TRBV12-4,TRBJ1-1,.,TGTGCCAGCAGTTTCGCAGGGGCCAACACTGAAGCTTTCTTT,CASSFAGANTEAFF
.,TRBV5-1,TRBJ2-5,.,TGCGCCAGCAGCTTGGACACTCTCGTGACCCAGTACTTC,CASSLDTLVTQYF
.,TRBV11-2,TRBJ2-7,TRBD1,TGTGCCAGCAGGAAGAGGGACAGGGCTTTTTACGAGCAGTACTTC,CASRKRDRAFYEQYF
.,TRBV20-1,TRBJ2-1,TRBD2,TGCAGTGCTAGGTACCCCCTCCTAGCGGGAGACACCCTCCAGTTCTTC,CSARYPLLAGDTLQFF
many,TRBV5-5,TRBJ2-1,.,TGTGCCAGCAACCTGAGAGGGTTGAGCTCCTACAATGAGCAGTTCTTC,CASNLRGLSSYNEQFF
.,TRBV20-1,TRBJ2-4,.,TGCAGCGTCGGCCCTTTCCTAGCCAAAAACATTCAGTACTTC,CSVGPFLAKNIQYF